The 20 T cell receptor beta chains in this list originate from one sample, sequenced in a study of shared clonotypes between healthy human individuals. Using immunoSEQ multiplex PCR, the repertoire was profiled, and TCRdb retains in-frame clones only, with some absent. In the table there are around 500,000 clones, 79% of which are singletons. Material: PBMCs. All receptors come from a woman aged 40 to 55 in good health. Some clones in this sample may be carry-over from other donors' samples.

V and J are TRBV28 and TRBJ1-3, with D tentatively TRBD1 (5 bases). This CDR3 comprises 15 residues. Germline lookup yields CDR1 MDHEN and CDR2 SYDVKM. Trimming removed 5 bases from V and 0 bases from J, with 11 bases in between. The CDR3 DNA reads TGTGCCAGCAGTGGTCCGGGGGACTCTGGAAACACCATATATTTT. Its protein is CASSGPGDSGNTIYF.

In nucleotides, the CDR3 is TGTGCCAGTAGCCCCGACGGGGACTATGGCTACACCTTC. Its translation is CASSPDGDYGYTF. This chain connects TRBV19 to TRBJ1-2; D remains ambiguous. V gave up 6 bases and J gave up 3 bases, with 11 bases separating them. There are 13 residues in the CDR3. Germline V lookup: CDR1 LNHDA, CDR2 SQIVND (reference sequence).

Of note for this clone: The sample has other DNA sequences that encode this CDR3 too. The chain employs TRBV28 and TRBJ2-7, with 8 bases aligning to TRBD2. Trimming took 6 bases from V and 3 from J; bases not matched to a gene: 10. CDR1 and CDR2 from the germline V gene are MDHEN and SYDVKM. The CDR3 contains 15 residues. CDR3 bases: TGTGCCAGCAGCCCTGTGGGACTAGTCGGCTACGAGCAGTACTTC. This translates into CASSPVGLVGYEQYF.

As for this clone: A much larger clone sits a single nucleotide away, making a read error possible. The chain uses TRBV2 and TRBJ2-6; possibly TRBD1 or TRBD2 for D (5 bases each). Germline CDR1 SNHLY, CDR2 FYNNEI. CDR3 length equals 15 residues. In nucleotides, the CDR3 is TGTGCCAGGTCCTGGGGGATTTCTGGGGCCAACGCCCTGACTTTC. Its protein is CARSWGISGANALTF.

The chain combines TRBV5-4 with TRBJ2-7; no firm D call. This CDR3 contains 14 residues. The germline V gene has CDR1 SGHNT and CDR2 YYREEE (reference sequence). V was clipped by 2 bases and J by 2 bases, with 11 bases between them. In DNA, the CDR3 is TGTGCCAGCAGCTTTCGGTCACGGGCCTACGAGCAGTACTTC. As protein: CASSFRSRAYEQYF.

In this sample, this clone turned up a few times. Since the CDR3 does not end with the conserved phenylalanine or tryptophan, this likely comes from a read error. The chain employs TRBV6-5 and TRBJ2-7; 10 nucleotides agree with TRBD1. V was pared by 4 bases and J by 3 bases, with 3 bases of the junction left unmatched. There are 14 residues in the CDR3. Looked up from germline, CDR1 is MNHEY and CDR2 is SVGAGI. The CDR3 region is CASSSRTGGYEQYL. The CDR3 nucleotides are TGTGCCAGCAGTTCCAGGACAGGGGGCTACGAGCAGTACTTA.

On this clone itself: This sample also contains other DNA sequences that code for the same CDR3. The V gene is TRBV7-9, the J gene TRBJ2-7; tentative D call: TRBD2 (6 bases). CDR1 and CDR2 (germline): SEHNR, FQNEAQ (reference sequence). The ends were cut back, 0 bases at V and 1 base at J, with 7 bases in the middle. The length of the CDR3 is 14 residues. This CDR3 reads CASSLAGGSYEQYF. The CDR3 nucleotides are TGTGCCAGCAGCTTAGCGGGGGGTTCCTACGAGCAGTACTTC.

The chain uses TRBV13 and TRBJ2-2; D possibly corresponds to TRBD2 (6 bases). The CDR3 is 14 residues long. Trimming left V 4 bases short and J 5 bases short, with 11 bases between. From germline, CDR1 is PRHDT and CDR2 FYEKMQ (reference sequence). CDR3 DNA: TGTGCCAGCAGCTCCAGACTAGTTACCGGGGAGCTGTTTTTT. Translation: CASSSRLVTGELFF.

J is TRBJ2-7 and V is TRBV21-1; the table's D call, TRBD1, was not checked against the DNA. TRBV21-1 is tagged as a pseudogene. The CDR3 spans 15 residues. CDR3 sequence: CASSSCRDSSHEQYF. The CDR3 DNA follows: TGTGCCAGCAGCAGCTGCCGGGACAGCAGCCACGAGCAGTACTTC.

The chain couples TRBV11-1 to TRBJ2-3; 12 bases align to TRBD2. Looked up from germline, CDR1 is SGHAT and CDR2 is FQDESV (reference sequence). The junction had 6 bases not matched to a gene; V was cut back by 6 bases and J by 2 bases. CDR3 size: 16 residues. The CDR3 loop is CASSNGLAGNTDTQYF. Written as DNA, the CDR3 is TGTGCCAGCAGTAACGGACTAGCGGGAAACACAGATACGCAGTATTTT.

The chain uses TRBV7-8 and TRBJ2-3; either TRBD1 or TRBD2 may supply D (5 bases each). The CDR3 extends over 15 amino acids. Trimming pared 6 bases from V and 2 bases from J, leaving 15 bases between. Germline CDR1 and CDR2: SGHVS and FQNEAQ. DNA of the CDR3: TGTGCCAGCAGGTCTATGGGGACGAACACAGATACGCAGTATTTT. It specifies CASRSMGTNTDTQYF.

This chain uses TRBV5-6 with TRBJ2-5; D unresolved. Between the trimmed V and J ends, which lost 0 bases and 9 bases, there was a span of 18 bases. The CDR3 has 15 residues. The germline V gene encodes CDR1 SGHDT and CDR2 YYEEEE. The CDR3 region is CASSLDTGPQVAQYF. In DNA, the CDR3 is TGTGCCAGCAGCTTGGATACGGGCCCCCAAGTAGCCCAGTACTTC.

J is TRBJ2-7 and V is TRBV7-9; no reliable D call. The CDR3 sequence is 17 residues long. The V end was cut by 5 bases, the J end by 2 bases, with 22 bases between. Germline V gene lookup returns CDR1 SEHNR and CDR2 FQNEAQ (reference sequence). DNA of the CDR3: TGTGCCAGCAGCACAAGCCGTACATCGCCCCCAACCTACGAGCAGTACTTC. Its protein is CASSTSRTSPPTYEQYF. Supplemented by reference TRBV7-9 and TRBJ2-7, the full variable domain reads DTGVSQNPRHKITKRGQNVTFRCDPISEHNRLYWYRQTLGQGPEFLTYFQNEAQLEKSRLLSDRFSAERPKGSFSTLEIQRTEQGDSAMYLCASSTSRTSPPTYEQYFGPGTRLTVT.

The rearrangement joins TRBV5-1 to TRBJ2-2; D is undetermined. The CDR3 extends over 15 amino acids. V shed 0 bases and J shed 5 bases, with 11 bases lying between them. CDR1 is SGHRS, CDR2 YFSETQ, per germline. In DNA, the CDR3 is TGCGCCAGCAGCTTGGGCGGTTTAGAGACCGGGGAGCTGTTTTTT. It encodes CASSLGGLETGELFF.

This clone was recorded only once. The rearrangement links TRBV30 to TRBJ1-1, with D unclear. This CDR3 is 17 amino acids long. With 1 base removed from V and 3 bases from J, the gap between germline ends came to 21 bases. Germline CDR1 and CDR2: GTSNPN and SVGIG (reference sequence). CDR3 in amino acids: CAWSGLSSRILHTEAFF. The CDR3 DNA reads as TGTGCCTGGAGTGGCCTCTCGTCCCGAATCTTGCACACTGAAGCTTTCTTT.

This clone was recorded only once. The chain combines TRBV28 with TRBJ2-7, with D maybe TRBD1 (6 bases). The CDR3 contains 18 residues. V dropped 3 bases and J dropped 2 bases, with 23 bases sitting between them. Germline V gene data show CDR1 as MDHEN and CDR2 as SYDVKM. The CDR3 DNA is TGTGCCAGCAGTTTTTACGGTAGCAGGGGCCCTCGAGCCTACGAGCAGTACTTC. It codes for CASSFYGSRGPRAYEQYF.

The rearrangement joins TRBV11-1 to TRBJ2-2, with a weak D call TRBD2 (6 bases). Germline CDR1 SGHAT, CDR2 FQDESV (reference sequence). Deletions cut 2 bases from V and 6 bases from J, with 7 bases between. This CDR3 is 13 amino acids long. CDR3 sequence: CASSLTGAGELFF. As DNA, the CDR3 is TGTGCCAGCAGCTTAACGGGAGCCGGGGAGCTGTTTTTT. The whole variable domain, filled in from reference TRBV11-1 and TRBJ2-2, reads EAEVAQSPRYKITEKSQAVAFWCDPISGHATLYWYRQILGQGPELLVQFQDESVVDDSQLPKDRFSAERLKGVDSTLKIQPAELGDSAMYLCASSLTGAGELFFGEGSRLTVL.

This clone was seen more than once but under ten times. The identical CDR3 is also encoded by other nucleotide sequences in the sample. The rearrangement joins TRBV27 to TRBJ1-5; no firm D call. The CDR3 has 12 amino acids. Per the germline V gene, CDR1 is MNHEY and CDR2 is SMNVEV (reference sequence). V lost 4 bases, J lost 4 bases, and 5 bases lay in between. The CDR3 DNA is TGTGCCAGCAGTTCACTAAATCAGCCCCAGCATTTT. It specifies CASSSLNQPQHF.

The sample holds many counts of this clone. The V call is TRBV5-5, the J call TRBJ2-7; D is uncertain. CDR1 is SGHKS and CDR2 is YYEKEE in the germline V gene (reference sequence). Between the trimmed V and J ends, which lost 4 bases and 5 bases, there was a span of 13 bases. This CDR3 contains 13 residues. The CDR3 DNA is TGTGCCAGCAGCGCTGGACGGTCCGACGAGCAGTACTTC. It specifies CASSAGRSDEQYF.

V is TRBV6-5 and J is TRBJ1-1; D gene ambiguous. The germline V gene encodes CDR1 MNHEY and CDR2 SVGAGI. V was cut by 6 bases and J by 1 base, with 15 bases left in between. The CDR3 totals 15 residues. CDR3 sequence (DNA): TGTGCCAGCAGCTATTTGGACTTCACGAACACTGAAGCTTTCTTT. This codes for CASSYLDFTNTEAFF.